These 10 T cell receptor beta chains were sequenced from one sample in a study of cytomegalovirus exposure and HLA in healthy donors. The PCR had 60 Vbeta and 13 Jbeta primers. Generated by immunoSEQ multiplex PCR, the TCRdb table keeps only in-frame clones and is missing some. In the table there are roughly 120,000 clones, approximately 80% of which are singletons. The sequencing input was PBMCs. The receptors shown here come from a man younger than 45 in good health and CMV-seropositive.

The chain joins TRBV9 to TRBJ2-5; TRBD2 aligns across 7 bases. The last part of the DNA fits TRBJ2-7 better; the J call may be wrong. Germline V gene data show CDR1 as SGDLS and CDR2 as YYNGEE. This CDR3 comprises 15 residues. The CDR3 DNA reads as TGTGCCAGCAGCGTAGCGAGCGGGGATTTCTACGAGCAGTACTTC. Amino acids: CASSVASGDFYEQYF.

This CDR3 is CASSLQTNTEAFF. CDR3 coding DNA: TGTGCCAGCAGTTTACAAACGAACACTGAAGCTTTCTTT. This chain uses TRBV6-6 with TRBJ1-1; no clear D. Germline CDR1 MNHNY, CDR2 SVGAGI (reference sequence). Trimming pared 4 bases from V and 1 base from J, leaving 7 bases between. CDR3 length equals 13 residues.

CDR3 sequence reads: CASSFGTGVENIQYF. The CDR3, as DNA: TGTGCCAGCAGCTTCGGGACAGGGGTTGAAAACATTCAGTACTTC. This chain links TRBV7-2 with TRBJ2-4, with 10 bases fitting TRBD1. CDR1 SGHTA and CDR2 FQGNSA come from the germline V gene. The CDR3 runs 15 residues. V dropped 3 bases and J dropped 5; count of bases not matched to a gene: 4.

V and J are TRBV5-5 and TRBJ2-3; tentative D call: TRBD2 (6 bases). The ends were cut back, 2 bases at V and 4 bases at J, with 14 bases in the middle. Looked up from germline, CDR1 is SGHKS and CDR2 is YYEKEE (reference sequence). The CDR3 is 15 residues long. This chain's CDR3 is CASSFRRGKADTQYF. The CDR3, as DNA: TGTGCCAGCAGCTTTCGCCGGGGGAAGGCAGATACGCAGTATTTT.

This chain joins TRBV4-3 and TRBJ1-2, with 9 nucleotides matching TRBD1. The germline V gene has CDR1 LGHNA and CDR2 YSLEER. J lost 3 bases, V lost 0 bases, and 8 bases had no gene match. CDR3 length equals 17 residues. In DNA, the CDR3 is TGCGCCAGCAGCCAAGAACTACAGGGGGCCTCGGACTATGGCTACACCTTC. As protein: CASSQELQGASDYGYTF.

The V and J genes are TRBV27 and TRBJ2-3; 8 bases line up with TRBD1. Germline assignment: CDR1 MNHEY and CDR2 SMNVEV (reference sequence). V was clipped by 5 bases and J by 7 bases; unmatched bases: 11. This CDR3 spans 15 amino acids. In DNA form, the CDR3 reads TGTGCCAGCAGTATAAGCGACAGGGGAATCAATACGCAGTATTTT. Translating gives CASSISDRGINTQYF.

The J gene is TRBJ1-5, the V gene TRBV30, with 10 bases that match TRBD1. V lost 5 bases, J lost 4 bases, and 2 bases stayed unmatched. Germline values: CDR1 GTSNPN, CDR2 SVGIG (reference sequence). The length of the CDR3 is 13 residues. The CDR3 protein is CAWGQGGNQPQHF. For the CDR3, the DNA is TGTGCCTGGGGACAGGGGGGAAATCAGCCCCAGCATTTT.

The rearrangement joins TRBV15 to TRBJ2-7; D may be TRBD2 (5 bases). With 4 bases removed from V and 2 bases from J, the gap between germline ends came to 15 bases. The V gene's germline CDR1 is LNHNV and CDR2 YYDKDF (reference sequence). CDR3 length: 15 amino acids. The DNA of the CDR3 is TGTGCCACCAGCACGGGAACGGCGGACCCCTACGAGCAGTACTTC. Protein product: CATSTGTADPYEQYF.

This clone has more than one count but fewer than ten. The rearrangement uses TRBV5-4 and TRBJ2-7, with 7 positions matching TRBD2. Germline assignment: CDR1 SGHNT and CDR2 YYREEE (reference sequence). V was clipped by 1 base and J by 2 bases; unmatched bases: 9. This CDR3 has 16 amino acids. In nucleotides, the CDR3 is TGTGCCAGCAGCTTGAGGGGAAGCGGGATCCCCTACGAGCAGTACTTC. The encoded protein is CASSLRGSGIPYEQYF. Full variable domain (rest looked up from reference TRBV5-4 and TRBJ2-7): ETGVTQSPTHLIKTRGQQVTLRCSSQSGHNTVSWYQQALGQGPQFIFQYYREEENGRGNFPPRFSGLQFPNYSSELNVNALELDDSALYLCASSLRGSGIPYEQYFGPGTRLTVT.

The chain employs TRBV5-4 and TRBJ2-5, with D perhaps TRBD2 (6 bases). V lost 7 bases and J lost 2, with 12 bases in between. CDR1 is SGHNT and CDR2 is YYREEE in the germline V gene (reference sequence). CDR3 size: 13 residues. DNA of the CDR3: TGTGCCAGCGGCCTAGGAGGGCAAGAGACCCAGTACTTC. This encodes CASGLGGQETQYF.